This T cell receptor (beta chain) was profiled in a study of CXCR3-negative and CXCR3-positive naive CD8 T cells. Points from the study as a whole: Memory CD8+ cells showed much lower diversity, while both naive subsets were comparably high. TRB CDR3s were more hydrophobic in CXCR3-positive than in CXCR3-negative naive cells. Within a donor, both naive subsets shared TRBV-TRBJ usage, unlike memory cells.

Libraries were UMI-labeled 5' RACE TRB cDNA. TCRdb reanalyzed the 5' RACE reads and collapses them to one entry per CDR3 protein, without DNA. Its listing shows 6,400 or so distinct CDR3 sequences. Details on this clonotype: What it binds is unknown.

The study sorted every CD8+ T cell subset in triplicate at 250,000 to 300,000 cells each. The TCR sequence derives from a human donor in good health. Some clones in this sample may be carry-over from other donors' samples. The source material was naive CXCR3+ CD8+ T cells from blood. The sample's subset: CD45RO-CCR7+CD27+CD95- naive CD8+ T cells expressing CXCR3 (TNR3+).

CDR3 sequence reads: CSVDTSGRSSYEQYF. This chain connects TRBV29-1 to TRBJ2-7; TCRdb lists TRBD2, though no DNA is available to test this call. This CDR3 comprises 15 residues. Germline lookup yields CDR1 SQVTM and CDR2 ANQGSEA.